The present entry profiles one T cell receptor beta chain with its context. The data originate from a study of T cell responses to AZD1222 COVID-19 vaccine. The table came from immunoSEQ multiplex PCR; TCRdb's copy has only in-frame clones and leaves some out. The table records under 150,000 clones, about nine tenths of them present only once. The V and J ends lost 2 bases and 5 bases respectively, with 10 bases between them. The CDR3 contains 13 residues. CDR1 is SGHDT, CDR2 YYEEEE, per germline. The chain links TRBV5-6 to TRBJ1-1, with D tentatively TRBD1 (5 bases). The TCR sequence derives from an adult in good health. Sequencing used peripheral blood, obtained on day 0 of MenACWY control vaccination. Written as DNA, the CDR3 is TGTGCCAGCAGCTTCTCAGGGAGGACTGAAGCTTTCTTT. Protein sequence: CASSFSGRTEAFF. The variable domain in full, with the rest retrieved from reference TRBV5-6 and TRBJ1-1, is DAGVTQSPTHLIKTRGQQVTLRCSPKSGHDTVSWYQQALGQGPQFIFQYYEEEERQRGNFPDRFSGHQFPNYSSELNVNALLLGDSALYLCASSFSGRTEAFFGQGTRLTVV.